The T cell receptor (beta chain) described here comes from a study of CD8 T cells in Susac syndrome. Study results and limitations: The study's TCR sequencing and HLA analysis covered a relatively small number of individuals, and the study acknowledged this.

The authors reverse transcribed roughly 0.5 to 1 ug RNA with random hexamers. It was immunoSEQ multiplex PCR that amplified TCR beta CDR3 across 54 Vbeta and 13 Jbeta. TCRdb re-analysed the immunoSEQ multiplex PCR reads in MiXCR, keeping a single row per CDR3 protein. This sample yields about 180,000 distinct CDR3 sequences, of which roughly 95% are seen a single time; less than 0.2% belongs to the top ten. To note about this clonotype: Its matching antigen is unknown.

This receptor was taken from a human donor with multiple sclerosis. The specimen sequenced was CD8+ T cells from PBMCs.

The CDR3 loop reads CASSQGGGVSLNTEAFF. The DNA of the CDR3 is TGTGCCAGCAGCCAAGGAGGGGGGGTCAGCCTGAACACTGAAGCTTTCTTT. The chain combines TRBV3-1 with TRBJ1-1; D possibly corresponds to TRBD1 (6 bases). CDR3 length: 17 amino acids. Looked up from germline, CDR1 is LGHDT and CDR2 is YNNKEL (reference sequence). V lost 1 base and J lost 0, with 15 bases in between. Full variable domain (rest looked up from reference TRBV3-1 and TRBJ1-1): DTAVSQTPKYLVTQMGNDKSIKCEQNLGHDTMYWYKQDSKKFLKIMFSYNNKELIINETVPNRFSPKSPDKAHLNLHINSLELGDSAVYFCASSQGGGVSLNTEAFFGQGTRLTVV.